These T cell receptor beta chains were read from a single sample in a study of T cell responses to AZD1222 COVID-19 vaccine. Clones were sequenced by immunoSEQ multiplex PCR, and TCRdb holds only the in-frame ones, with some missing. The sample contains 160,000 or so clones, 87% of which appear only once. The material sequenced was peripheral blood, taken 28 days after the second AZD1222 dose. The source of these receptors is an adult who received the AZD1222 COVID-19 vaccine. The CDR3 runs from the conserved cysteine through the conserved F or W. A D gene is named only where the DNA matches it firmly. Not all rows give a size; the values are once, few, many and, for expanded clones, a class.

v_call	d_call	j_call	clone_size	cdr3_aa	cdr3_nt
TRBV9	-	TRBJ2-5	-	CASSLAETQYF	TGTGCCAGCAGTTTAGCAGAGACCCAGTACTTC
TRBV24-1	-	TRBJ1-1	-	CATRGGTEAFF	TGTGCCACCAGAGGGGGGACTGAAGCTTTCTTT
TRBV6-5	TRBD1	TRBJ1-2	few	CASSYRGLSYGYTF	TGTGCCAGCAGTTACAGGGGGCTAAGCTATGGCTACACCTTC
TRBV3-1/TRBV3-2	-	TRBJ2-5	-	CASSHSARRPQETQYF	TGTGCCAGCAGCCACTCCGCGCGGAGACCTCAAGAGACCCAGTACTTC
TRBV2	TRBD1	TRBJ2-1	-	CASREGGHEQFF	TGTGCCAGCAGGGAAGGGGGCCATGAGCAGTTCTTC
TRBV21-1	-	TRBJ2-1	-	CASSKHLSGRVNEQFF	TGTGCCAGCAGCAAACATCTAAGCGGGAGGGTGAATGAGCAGTTCTTC
TRBV3-1/TRBV3-2	-	TRBJ2-7	-	CASSPRGYEQYF	TGTGCCAGCAGCCCCCGGGGCTACGAGCAGTACTTC
TRBV5-6	-	TRBJ1-6	-	CASSSDGSSYNSPLHF	TGTGCCAGCAGCTCGGACGGGAGCTCCTATAATTCACCCCTCCACTTT
TRBV27	-	TRBJ2-7	-	CASSPIPQRFTLPYEQYF	TGTGCCAGCAGCCCGATACCCCAGCGGTTCACCCTCCCCTACGAGCAGTACTTC
TRBV15	-	TRBJ2-7	-	CATSRGLEGEQYF	TGTGCCACCAGCAGAGGGTTAGAGGGCGAGCAGTACTTC
TRBV19	TRBD2	TRBJ2-1	-	CASSMTSGSPWSSYNEQFF	TGTGCCAGTAGTATGACTAGCGGGAGCCCCTGGAGCTCCTACAATGAGCAGTTCTTC
TRBV15	-	TRBJ2-7	few	CAMKPPEQYF	TGTGCCATGAAACCCCCCGAGCAGTACTTC
TRBV28	TRBD1	TRBJ2-7	-	CASSLSRGKGQGISYEQYF	TGTGCCAGCAGTTTATCGAGAGGAAAGGGACAGGGTATTTCCTACGAGCAGTACTTC
TRBV28	TRBD2	TRBJ2-1	-	CASRPTGLGGDEQFF	TGTGCCAGCAGACCTACCGGACTAGGTGGGGATGAGCAGTTCTTC
TRBV28	-	TRBJ1-1	-	CASSFAGKETEAFF	TGTGCCAGCAGTTTCGCGGGGAAGGAGACTGAAGCTTTCTTT
TRBV2	TRBD2	TRBJ2-7	-	CASSAAGGNSYEQYF	TGTGCCAGCAGTGCCGCGGGGGGTAATTCCTACGAGCAGTACTTC
TRBV6-2/TRBV6-3	-	TRBJ2-7	few	CASSYEITSREQYF	TGTGCCAGCAGTTACGAAATCACATCAAGGGAGCAGTACTTC
TRBV5-5	-	TRBJ2-1	-	CASSLRGGVGSPNNEQFF	TGTGCCAGCAGCTTGAGAGGGGGAGTTGGTTCACCCAACAATGAGCAGTTCTTC
TRBV10-3	-	TRBJ1-5	few	CAISESDSSNQPQHF	TGTGCCATCAGTGAGAGTGACAGTAGCAATCAGCCCCAGCATTTT
TRBV5-6	-	TRBJ1-5	-	CASSLGAGLGNQPQHF	TGTGCCAGCAGCTTGGGTGCAGGGTTGGGCAATCAGCCCCAGCATTTT